The present T cell receptor (beta chain) was sequenced within a study of T cell clones after liver transplantation. General study results and limits: Post-transplant, graft-donor-reactive CD4 TCRbeta sequences in blood dropped significantly in 5 of 8 subjects.

This CDR3 has 13 amino acids. Per germline, CDR1 WSHSY and CDR2 SAAADI. Trimming took 2 bases from V and 1 from J, leaving 5 bases between them. Points on this clone: Its antigen is as yet unknown.

Produced via immunoSEQ multiplex PCR; TCRdb's table is partial and in-frame only. The data hold about 51,000 clones, with more than 65% observed a single time. This sequence joins TRBV10-2 and TRBJ1-1; the D is unclear. The sequence was obtained from a human patient who received a liver transplant. These T cells may partly come from the graft donor. Here the sequenced sample was CD4+ T cells from blood, taken around 4.5 years after liver transplant. CDR3 sequence (DNA): TGCGCCAGCAGTGAGCAACAGAACACTGAAGCTTTCTTT. Translation: CASSEQQNTEAFF.